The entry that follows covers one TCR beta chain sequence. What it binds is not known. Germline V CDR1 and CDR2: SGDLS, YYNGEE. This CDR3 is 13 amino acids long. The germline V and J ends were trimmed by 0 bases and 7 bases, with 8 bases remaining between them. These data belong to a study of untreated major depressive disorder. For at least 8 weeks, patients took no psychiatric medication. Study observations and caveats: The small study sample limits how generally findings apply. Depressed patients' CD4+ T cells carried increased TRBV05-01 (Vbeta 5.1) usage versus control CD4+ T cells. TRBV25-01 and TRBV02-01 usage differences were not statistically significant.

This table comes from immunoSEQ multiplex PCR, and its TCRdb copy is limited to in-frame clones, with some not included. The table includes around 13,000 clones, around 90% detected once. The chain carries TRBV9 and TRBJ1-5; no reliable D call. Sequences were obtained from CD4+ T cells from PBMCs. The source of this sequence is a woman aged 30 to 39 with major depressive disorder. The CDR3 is CASSVDGMQPQHF. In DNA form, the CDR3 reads TGTGCCAGCAGCGTAGATGGGATGCAGCCCCAGCATTTT.